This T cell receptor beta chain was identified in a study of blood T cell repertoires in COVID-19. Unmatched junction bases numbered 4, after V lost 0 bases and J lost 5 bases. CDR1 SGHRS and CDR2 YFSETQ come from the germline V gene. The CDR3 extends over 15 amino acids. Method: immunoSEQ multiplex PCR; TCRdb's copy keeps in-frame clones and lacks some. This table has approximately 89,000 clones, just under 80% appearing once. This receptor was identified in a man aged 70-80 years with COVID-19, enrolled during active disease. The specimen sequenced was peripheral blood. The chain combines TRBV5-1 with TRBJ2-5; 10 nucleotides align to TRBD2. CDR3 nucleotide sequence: TGCGCCAGCAGCTTGGTGAGCGGGGGGGATGAGACCCAGTACTTC. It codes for CASSLVSGGDETQYF.